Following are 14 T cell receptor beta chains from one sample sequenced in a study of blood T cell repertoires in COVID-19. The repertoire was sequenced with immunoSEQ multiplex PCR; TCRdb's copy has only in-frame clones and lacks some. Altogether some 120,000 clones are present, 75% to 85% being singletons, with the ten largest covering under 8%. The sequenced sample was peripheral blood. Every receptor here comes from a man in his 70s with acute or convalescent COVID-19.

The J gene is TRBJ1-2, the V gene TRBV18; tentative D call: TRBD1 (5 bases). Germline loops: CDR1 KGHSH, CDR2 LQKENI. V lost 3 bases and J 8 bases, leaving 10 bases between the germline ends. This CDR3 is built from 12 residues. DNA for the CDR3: TGTGCCAGCTCACCGGACGGGGGGGGCTACACCTTC. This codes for CASSPDGGGYTF.

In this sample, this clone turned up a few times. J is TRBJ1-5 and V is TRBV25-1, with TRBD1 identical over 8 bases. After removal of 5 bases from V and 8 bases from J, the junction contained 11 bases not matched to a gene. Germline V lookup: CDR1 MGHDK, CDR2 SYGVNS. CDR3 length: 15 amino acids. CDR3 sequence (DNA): TGTGCCAGCAGTCAGGGCTCAGGGGGCAGCGAGCCCCAGCATTTT. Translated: CASSQGSGGSEPQHF.

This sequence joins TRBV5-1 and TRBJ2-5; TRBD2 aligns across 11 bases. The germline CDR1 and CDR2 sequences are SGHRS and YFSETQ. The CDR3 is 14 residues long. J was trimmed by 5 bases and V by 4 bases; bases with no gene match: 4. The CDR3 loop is CASSVTSGSETQYF. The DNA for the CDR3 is TGCGCCAGCAGCGTAACTAGCGGGAGTGAGACCCAGTACTTC.

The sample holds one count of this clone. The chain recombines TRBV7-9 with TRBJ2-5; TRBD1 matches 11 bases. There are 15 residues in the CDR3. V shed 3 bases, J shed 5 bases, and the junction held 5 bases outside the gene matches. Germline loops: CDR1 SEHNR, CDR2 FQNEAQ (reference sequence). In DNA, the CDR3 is TGTGCCAGCAGCTTGGACAGGGGGCTGTTGGAGACCCAGTACTTC. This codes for CASSLDRGLLETQYF. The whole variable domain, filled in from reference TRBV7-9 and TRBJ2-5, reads DTGVSQNPRHKITKRGQNVTFRCDPISEHNRLYWYRQTLGQGPEFLTYFQNEAQLEKSRLLSDRFSAERPKGSFSTLEIQRTEQGDSAMYLCASSLDRGLLETQYFGPGTRLLVL.

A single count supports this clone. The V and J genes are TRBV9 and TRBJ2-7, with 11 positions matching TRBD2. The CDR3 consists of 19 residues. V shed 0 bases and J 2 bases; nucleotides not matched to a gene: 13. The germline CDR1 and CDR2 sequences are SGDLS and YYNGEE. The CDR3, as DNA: TGTGCCAGCAGCGTAGCTACCGGACTAGCGGGCATTGGGGCCTACGAGCAGTACTTC. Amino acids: CASSVATGLAGIGAYEQYF.

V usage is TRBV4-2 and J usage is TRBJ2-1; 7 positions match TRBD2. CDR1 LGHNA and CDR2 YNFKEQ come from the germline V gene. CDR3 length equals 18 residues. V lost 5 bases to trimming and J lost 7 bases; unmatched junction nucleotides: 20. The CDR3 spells CASSARPGGLAEMNEQFF. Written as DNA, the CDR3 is TGTGCCAGCAGCGCCAGACCCGGTGGGCTAGCGGAGATGAATGAGCAGTTCTTC.

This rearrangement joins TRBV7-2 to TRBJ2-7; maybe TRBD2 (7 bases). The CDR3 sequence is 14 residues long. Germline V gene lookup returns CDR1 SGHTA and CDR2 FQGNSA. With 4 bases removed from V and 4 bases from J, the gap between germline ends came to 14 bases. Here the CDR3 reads CASSYREGGYEQYF. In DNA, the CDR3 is TGTGCCAGCAGCTACAGGGAGGGGGGATACGAGCAGTACTTC.

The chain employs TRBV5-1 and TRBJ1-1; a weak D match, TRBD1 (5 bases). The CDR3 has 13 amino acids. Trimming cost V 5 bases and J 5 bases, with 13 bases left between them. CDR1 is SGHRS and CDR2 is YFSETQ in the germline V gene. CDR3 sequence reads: CASSRAGVTEAFF. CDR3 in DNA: TGCGCCAGCAGTAGGGCGGGGGTTACTGAAGCTTTCTTT.

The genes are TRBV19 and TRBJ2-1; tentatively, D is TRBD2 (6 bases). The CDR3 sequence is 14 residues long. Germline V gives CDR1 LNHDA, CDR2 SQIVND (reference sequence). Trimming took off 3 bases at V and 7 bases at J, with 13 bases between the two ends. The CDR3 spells CASSMRGAMNEQFF. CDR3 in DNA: TGTGCCAGTAGTATGCGCGGGGCGATGAATGAGCAGTTCTTC.

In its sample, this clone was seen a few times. The CDR3 here is CASSRTVTYEQYF. The CDR3 nucleotides are TGCGCCAGCAGTCGGACAGTCACCTACGAGCAGTACTTC. The V gene is TRBV10-2, the J gene TRBJ2-7, with a weak D call TRBD1 (6 bases). This CDR3 is built from 13 residues. V was trimmed by 5 bases and J by 2 bases, leaving 10 bases between them. In germline, CDR1 is WSHSY, CDR2 SAAADI.

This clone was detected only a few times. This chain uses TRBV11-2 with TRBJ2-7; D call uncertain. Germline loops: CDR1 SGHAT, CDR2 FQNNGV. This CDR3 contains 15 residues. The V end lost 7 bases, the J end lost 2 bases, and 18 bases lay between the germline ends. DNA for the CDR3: TGTGCCAGCACCCCGCAAGACATCCTCGCCTACGAGCAGTACTTC. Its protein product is CASTPQDILAYEQYF.

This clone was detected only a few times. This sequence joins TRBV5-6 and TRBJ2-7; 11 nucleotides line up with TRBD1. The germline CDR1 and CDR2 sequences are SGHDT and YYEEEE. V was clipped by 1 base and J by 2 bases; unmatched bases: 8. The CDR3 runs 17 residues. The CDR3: CASSLTKRDRGTYEQYF. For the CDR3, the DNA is TGTGCCAGCAGCTTGACCAAACGGGACAGGGGGACCTACGAGCAGTACTTC. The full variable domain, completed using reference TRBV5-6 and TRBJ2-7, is DAGVTQSPTHLIKTRGQQVTLRCSPKSGHDTVSWYQQALGQGPQFIFQYYEEEERQRGNFPDRFSGHQFPNYSSELNVNALLLGDSALYLCASSLTKRDRGTYEQYFGPGTRLTVT.

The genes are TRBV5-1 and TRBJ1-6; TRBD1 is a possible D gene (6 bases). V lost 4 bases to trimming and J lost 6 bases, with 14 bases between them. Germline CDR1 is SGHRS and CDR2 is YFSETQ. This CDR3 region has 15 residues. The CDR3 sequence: CASSAQGAVNSPLHF. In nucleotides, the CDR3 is TGCGCCAGCAGCGCACAGGGTGCGGTTAATTCACCCCTCCACTTT.

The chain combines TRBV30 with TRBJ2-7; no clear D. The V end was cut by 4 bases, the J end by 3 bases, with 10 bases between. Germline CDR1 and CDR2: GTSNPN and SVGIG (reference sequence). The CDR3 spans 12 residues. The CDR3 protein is CAWTISGYEQYF. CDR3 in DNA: TGTGCCTGGACCATTTCAGGCTACGAGCAGTACTTC.